Described below is a single T cell receptor beta chain sequence and its context. The antigen remains unidentified. Running of the v3.0 immunoSEQ assay took place at survey level. Using immunoSEQ multiplex PCR, the repertoire was profiled, and TCRdb retains in-frame clones only, with some absent. The sample lists about 16,000 clones; about 80% were seen once. Each sample contained 1-10 million cryopreserved PBMC, thawed before DNA extraction. This sample was taken from a study of long-term antiretroviral therapy in people with HIV. The CDR3 consists of 13 residues. Germline V gene lookup returns CDR1 SGHTA and CDR2 FQGTGA. The germline V and J ends were trimmed by 0 bases and 5 bases, with 6 bases remaining between them. Study-wide points: HIV repertoires spanned narrower CDR3 length ranges than controls. Absence of data on ART adherence, viral resistance or therapy changes was noted. Pre-ART clonal expansion yielded clones that dominated the repertoire at all time points.

The chain has TRBV7-3 and TRBJ2-3; D call uncertain. The sequences come from unsorted PBMCs, collected 1.5 years before starting antiretroviral therapy. The TCR originated in a woman aged 45-60 years with HIV. This CDR3 is CASSLTFGDTQYF. Written as DNA, the CDR3 is TGTGCCAGCAGCTTAACCTTCGGAGATACGCAGTATTTT. Supplemented by reference TRBV7-3 and TRBJ2-3, the full variable domain reads GAGVSQTPSNKVTEKGKYVELRCDPISGHTALYWYRQSLGQGPEFLIYFQGTGAADDSGLPNDRFFAVRPEGSVSTLKIQRTERGDSAVYLCASSLTFGDTQYFGPGTRLTVL.